This T cell receptor beta chain derives from a study of CD8+ T cells in alopecia areata. Whole-study context: Dosing spanned 6 to 18 months on tofacitinib, then 6 months off drug.

Reverse transcription of extracted RNA yielded cDNA, which provided the sequencing template. Sequencing used immunoSEQ multiplex PCR; TCRdb keeps in-frame clones, though not all of them. The repertoire holds around 250,000 clones, with around 67% as singletons. This clone occurred a few times. Its antigen is as yet unknown. Other DNA sequences in this specimen translate into the identical CDR3. Peripheral blood and lesional scalp punch biopsies came from alopecia areata patients. Germline-derived CDR1 and CDR2 are SGHDT and YYEEEE. Between the trimmed V and J ends, which lost 2 bases and 0 bases, there was a span of 0 bases. CDR3 length equals 12 residues. Overall study findings and caveats: Scalp lesions, especially in alopecia totalis/universalis, had higher clonality than normal scalp.

The sequence was collected from a human donor with alopecia areata. This chain joins TRBV5-6 and TRBJ1-5, with D hard to call. The sample in question was CD4+ T cells sorted from blood, obtained at week 0. The CDR3 sequence: CASSFSNQPQHF. In nucleotides, the CDR3 is TGTGCCAGCAGCTTTAGCAATCAGCCCCAGCATTTT.